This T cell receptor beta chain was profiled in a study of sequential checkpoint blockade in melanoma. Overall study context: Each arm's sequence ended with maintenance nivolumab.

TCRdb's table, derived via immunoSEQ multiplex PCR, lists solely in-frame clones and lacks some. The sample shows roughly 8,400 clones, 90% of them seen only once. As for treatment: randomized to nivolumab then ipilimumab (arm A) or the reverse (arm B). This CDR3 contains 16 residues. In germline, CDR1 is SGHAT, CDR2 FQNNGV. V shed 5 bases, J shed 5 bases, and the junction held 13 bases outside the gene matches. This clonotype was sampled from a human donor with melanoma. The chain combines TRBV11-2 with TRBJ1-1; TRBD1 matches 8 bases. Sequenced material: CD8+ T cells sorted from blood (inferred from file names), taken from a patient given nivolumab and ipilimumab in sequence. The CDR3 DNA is TGTGCCAGCAGCCTAGTAGGCAGGGGGCGCGGAACTGAAGCTTTCTTT. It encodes CASSLVGRGRGTEAFF.